The 14 T cell receptor beta chains in this list originate from one sample, sequenced in a study of molecular identifiers for immune sequencing clone quantification. From the PCR reads, TCRdb called clonotypes with MiXCR, one entry per CDR3 protein. The sample yields around 470,000 distinct CDR3 sequences, approximately 25% seen once. The sequencing sample was made of naive CD8+ T cells from blood, with Jurkat cell RNA spiked in. Subset indicated: FACS-sorted CD8+CD4-CCR7+CD45RA+ naive T cells. Source of these receptors: a human donor in good health. Some libraries in this study had Jurkat cell RNA spiked in.

This clonotype showed up just a few times. This chain connects TRBV13 to TRBJ2-1, with TRBD2 matching 8 bases. The CDR3 spans 15 residues. Germline V gene lookup returns CDR1 PRHDT and CDR2 FYEKMQ (reference sequence). The V gene end was trimmed by 5 bases and the J gene end by 6 bases; junction bases not matched to a gene: 9. The CDR3 DNA reads TGTGCCAGCAGCCAAACCGGGACTAGGGTCAATGAGCAGTTCTTC. It translates to CASSQTGTRVNEQFF.

A few counts support this clonotype. This chain joins TRBV20-1 and TRBJ2-3; 12 bases are shared with TRBD2. This CDR3 is built from 16 residues. Germline V gene lookup returns CDR1 DFQATT and CDR2 SNEGSKA (reference sequence). J gave up 2 bases and V 6 bases, and 9 bases lay outside the gene matches. CDR3 nucleotides: TGCAGTGCCCGGGAGACTAGCGGGGGTTACACAGATACGCAGTATTTT. This codes for CSARETSGGYTDTQYF.

This clonotype was detected once. The V gene is TRBV20-1, the J gene TRBJ2-7; 10 positions agree with TRBD2. J gave up 1 base and V 5 bases, and 17 bases lay outside the gene matches. CDR3 length equals 18 residues. In germline, CDR1 is DFQATT, CDR2 SNEGSKA (reference sequence). CDR3 in DNA: TGCAGTGCTCCAAGCGGGGGGGGGGAGGGACAGCTGTCCTACGAGCAGTACTTC. Protein product: CSAPSGGGEGQLSYEQYF.

This clonotype was detected a few times. The chain combines TRBV6-2 or TRBV6-3 with TRBJ2-7; no clear D gene. The V and J ends lost 4 bases and 2 bases respectively, with 15 bases between them. Germline lookup yields CDR1 MNHEY and CDR2 SVGEGT. CDR3 length: 15 residues. As DNA, the CDR3 is TGTGCCAGCAGTTTACAGCTCCCCATCACCTACGAGCAGTACTTC. This sequence encodes CASSLQLPITYEQYF.

The chain is built from TRBV24-1 and TRBJ2-1; D is unresolved. The CDR3 has 16 amino acids. Germline V gives CDR1 KGHDR, CDR2 SFDVKD. V lost 1 base to trimming and J lost 0 bases, with 9 bases between them. CDR3 loop: CATSDLWSTSYNEQFF. The CDR3 DNA reads TGTGCCACCAGTGATTTATGGAGTACCTCCTACAATGAGCAGTTCTTC.

The chain links TRBV27 to TRBJ2-1; TRBD2 matches at 13 bases. The junction had 3 bases not matched to a gene; V was cut back by 3 bases and J by 4 bases. CDR1 MNHEY and CDR2 SMNVEV come from the germline V gene (reference sequence). This CDR3 has 16 amino acids. The CDR3 is CASSFPTSGRYNEQFF. The CDR3 DNA reads TGTGCCAGCAGTTTCCCGACTAGCGGGAGGTACAATGAGCAGTTCTTC.

The chain is built from TRBV7-6 and TRBJ2-1; 7 nucleotides line up with TRBD2. CDR3 length equals 17 residues. Germline V lookup: CDR1 SGHVS, CDR2 FNYEAQ. With V trimmed by 4 bases and J by 6 bases, 15 bases remained unmatched. The CDR3 sequence is CASSYSIPTSEGNEQFF. CDR3 DNA sequence: TGTGCCAGCAGCTATAGCATACCAACTAGCGAGGGCAATGAGCAGTTCTTC. The whole variable domain, remainder taken from reference TRBV7-6 and TRBJ2-1, is GAGVSQSPRYKVTKRGQDVALRCDPISGHVSLYWYRQALGQGPEFLTYFNYEAQQDKSGLPNDRFSAERPEGSISTLTIQRTEQRDSAMYRCASSYSIPTSEGNEQFFGPGTRLTVL.

This clonotype occurred many times. This chain links TRBV2 with TRBJ1-2; D call uncertain. This CDR3 spans 13 amino acids. Trimming shortened V by 8 bases and J by 2 bases, and 12 bases separated the two germline ends. Germline V gene sequence: CDR1 SNHLY, CDR2 FYNNEI. CDR3 protein: CASGPPENYGYTF. DNA for the CDR3: TGTGCCAGCGGGCCGCCAGAGAACTATGGCTACACCTTC.

This clonotype was counted a few times. A much larger clone lies a single base off, so this may be a read error. Given the absence of the conserved phenylalanine or tryptophan at the CDR3 end, a read error is likely. The chain couples TRBV7-6 to TRBJ2-7; D is possibly TRBD2 (5 bases). Germline CDR1 reads SGHVS; CDR2 reads FNYEAQ. There are 13 residues in the CDR3. V dropped 5 bases and J dropped 4 bases, with 12 bases sitting between them. The CDR3 here is CASSPRDGYEQYL. DNA of the CDR3: TGTGCCAGCAGCCCCCGGGATGGGTACGAGCAGTACCTC.

This clonotype showed up many times. This rearrangement joins TRBV19 to TRBJ1-5; D possibly corresponds to TRBD1 (5 bases). The germline V and J ends were trimmed by 7 bases and 4 bases, with 11 bases remaining between them. Germline V gene lookup returns CDR1 LNHDA and CDR2 SQIVND (reference sequence). This CDR3 is 13 amino acids long. The CDR3 DNA sequence: TGTGCCAGTATGGAGACAGATAATCAGCCCCAGCATTTT. Residues: CASMETDNQPQHF.

A few counts support this clonotype. The J gene is TRBJ1-6, the V gene TRBV20-1, with 8 nucleotides matching TRBD1. Germline V gene lookup returns CDR1 DFQATT and CDR2 SNEGSKA (reference sequence). V shed 5 bases, J shed 10 bases, and the junction held 7 bases outside the gene matches. CDR3 size: 13 residues. CDR3 coding DNA: TGCAGTGCTTTCCCAGGGGGCAGGTCACCCCTCCACTTT. Protein sequence: CSAFPGGRSPLHF.

J is TRBJ2-3 and V is TRBV10-3, with D possibly matching TRBD2 (6 bases). The V end lost 4 bases, the J end lost 8 bases, and 19 bases lay between the germline ends. This CDR3 region has 15 residues. Germline-derived CDR1 and CDR2 are ENHRY and SYGVKD. As DNA, the CDR3 is TGTGCCATCAGTGCCCTGGGGGGTAGCCCAGCTACGCAGTATTTT. It is translated as CAISALGGSPATQYF.

V is TRBV20-1 and J is TRBJ2-5; 8 nucleotides agree with TRBD2. After removal of 2 bases from V and 2 bases from J, the junction contained 7 bases not matched to a gene. The CDR3 contains 15 residues. Germline V gene sequence: CDR1 DFQATT, CDR2 SNEGSKA (reference sequence). The DNA of the CDR3 is TGCAGTGCTAGACCTCCGGGACTAGGACAAGAGACCCAGTACTTC. Translating gives CSARPPGLGQETQYF.

The rearrangement links TRBV4-3 to TRBJ2-1, with TRBD1 identical over 10 bases. In germline, CDR1 is LGHNA, CDR2 YSLEER. This CDR3 is 15 amino acids long. Trimming cost V 4 bases and J 2 bases; bases outside gene matches: 2. This chain's CDR3 is CASSLDRGPYNEQFF. The CDR3 coding sequence is TGCGCCAGCAGCCTCGACAGGGGGCCCTACAATGAGCAGTTCTTC.